This is a list of T cell receptor beta chains from one sample in a study of T cells of healthy individuals. Each CDR3 protein is one row after TCRdb ran MiXCR on the 5' RACE reads. The profile shows approximately 52,000 distinct CDR3 sequences, roughly 14% of them singletons. These TCRs come from a human donor in good health. Each CDR3 is given with its conserved first and last residue. The order of the fields is V gene, D gene, clone size, J gene, CDR3 protein, CDR3 DNA. D genes are given only for firm matches. Not all rows give a size; the values are once, few, many and, for expanded clones, a class.

V gene: TRBV3-2; D gene: .; clone size: once; J gene: TRBJ2-3; CDR3 protein: CASSPRSDGRSTDTQYF; CDR3 DNA: TGTGCCAGCAGTCCCCGATCGGACGGGAGAAGCACAGATACGCAGTATTTT
V gene: TRBV29-1; D gene: .; clone size: medium-sized; J gene: TRBJ1-4; CDR3 protein: CSAEEANEKLFF; CDR3 DNA: TGCAGCGCGGAGGAGGCGAATGAAAAACTGTTTTTT
V gene: TRBV7-2; D gene: .; clone size: many; J gene: TRBJ2-1; CDR3 protein: CASSNYNEQFF; CDR3 DNA: TGTGCCAGCAGCAACTACAATGAGCAGTTCTTC
V gene: TRBV5-1; D gene: .; clone size: .; J gene: TRBJ2-6; CDR3 protein: CASSLEDGSSSGANVLTF; CDR3 DNA: TGCGCCAGCAGCTTGGAGGACGGCTCCTCCTCTGGGGCCAACGTCCTGACTTTC
V gene: TRBV11-2; D gene: TRBD2; clone size: .; J gene: TRBJ2-7; CDR3 protein: CASSSPRLGGGAGGTYEQYF; CDR3 DNA: TGTGCCAGCAGCTCCCCGAGGCTAGGGGGTGGAGCGGGGGGGACTTACGAGCAGTACTTC
V gene: TRBV20-1; D gene: TRBD2; clone size: many; J gene: TRBJ2-7; CDR3 protein: CSATSGSSSYEQYF; CDR3 DNA: TGCAGTGCGACTAGCGGGAGTTCCTCCTACGAGCAGTACTTC
V gene: TRBV20-1; D gene: TRBD2; clone size: .; J gene: TRBJ2-5; CDR3 protein: CSARVAGIQETQYF; CDR3 DNA: TGCAGTGCTAGGGTAGCGGGGATCCAAGAGACCCAGTACTTC
V gene: TRBV20-1; D gene: TRBD2; clone size: .; J gene: TRBJ2-7; CDR3 protein: CSARERTSGDSYEQYF; CDR3 DNA: TGCAGTGCTAGGGAACGAACTAGCGGGGACTCCTACGAGCAGTACTTC
V gene: TRBV4-3; D gene: .; clone size: many; J gene: TRBJ2-1; CDR3 protein: CASSQDTSRNEQFF; CDR3 DNA: TGCGCCAGCAGCCAAGATACTAGTCGAAATGAGCAGTTCTTC
V gene: TRBV29-1; D gene: .; clone size: many; J gene: TRBJ2-3; CDR3 protein: CSDEGGQPQDTQYF; CDR3 DNA: TGCAGCGATGAAGGCGGACAGCCTCAGGATACGCAGTATTTT
V gene: TRBV4-1; D gene: .; clone size: .; J gene: TRBJ2-3; CDR3 protein: CASSLHQGTDTQYF; CDR3 DNA: TGCGCCAGCAGCCTTCATCAGGGGACCGATACGCAGTATTTT
V gene: TRBV24-1; D gene: TRBD2; clone size: few; J gene: TRBJ2-1; CDR3 protein: CATSGLAGVAYNEQFF; CDR3 DNA: TGTGCCACCAGTGGGCTAGCGGGAGTCGCCTACAATGAGCAGTTCTTC
V gene: TRBV29-1; D gene: TRBD2; clone size: few; J gene: TRBJ2-1; CDR3 protein: CSAVRLANEQFF; CDR3 DNA: TGCAGCGCCGTCCGACTAGCAAATGAGCAGTTCTTC
V gene: TRBV12-3/TRBV12-4; D gene: .; clone size: .; J gene: TRBJ2-1; CDR3 protein: CASSFNHEQFF; CDR3 DNA: TGTGCCAGCAGTTTCAACCATGAGCAGTTCTTC
V gene: TRBV19; D gene: .; clone size: many; J gene: TRBJ2-1; CDR3 protein: CASSTTGRSRTEQFF; CDR3 DNA: TGTGCCAGTAGTACCACAGGGAGGTCCCGGACCGAGCAGTTCTTC
V gene: TRBV6-2/TRBV6-3; D gene: .; clone size: few; J gene: TRBJ1-1; CDR3 protein: CASSRPRSGVLRVNTEAFF; CDR3 DNA: TGTGCCAGCAGTCGTCCCCGATCAGGGGTATTGCGAGTGAACACTGAAGCTTTCTTT
V gene: TRBV20-1; D gene: .; clone size: few; J gene: TRBJ2-3; CDR3 protein: CSARDPGHPGTDTQYF; CDR3 DNA: TGCAGTGCTAGAGACCCGGGACACCCCGGGACAGATACGCAGTATTTT
V gene: TRBV5-1; D gene: .; clone size: many; J gene: TRBJ1-6; CDR3 protein: CASSLGDGQASPLHF; CDR3 DNA: TGCGCCAGCAGCTTGGGGGACGGGCAAGCTTCACCCCTCCACTTT
V gene: TRBV20-1; D gene: .; clone size: .; J gene: TRBJ2-3; CDR3 protein: CSAREGVTQYF; CDR3 DNA: TGCAGTGCTAGGGAGGGGGTTACGCAGTATTTT
V gene: TRBV6-6; D gene: .; clone size: .; J gene: TRBJ2-5; CDR3 protein: CASTSPGETQYF; CDR3 DNA: TGTGCCAGCACCTCCCCGGGGGAGACCCAGTACTTC
V gene: TRBV6-5; D gene: .; clone size: few; J gene: TRBJ2-1; CDR3 protein: CASSFVGNNEQFF; CDR3 DNA: TGTGCCAGCAGTTTCGTGGGGAACAATGAGCAGTTCTTC
V gene: TRBV29-1; D gene: .; clone size: many; J gene: TRBJ2-1; CDR3 protein: CSVGTSYNEQFF; CDR3 DNA: TGCAGCGTTGGAACTTCCTACAATGAGCAGTTCTTC
V gene: TRBV2; D gene: .; clone size: few; J gene: TRBJ2-7; CDR3 protein: CASRIILPYEQYF; CDR3 DNA: TGTGCCAGCCGGATTATACTTCCCTACGAGCAGTACTTC
V gene: TRBV19; D gene: .; clone size: many; J gene: TRBJ1-5; CDR3 protein: CASSTPPQHF; CDR3 DNA: TGTGCCAGTAGTACCCCACCCCAGCATTTT
V gene: TRBV21-1; D gene: .; clone size: .; J gene: TRBJ2-2; CDR3 protein: CASSKGPGTTNTGELFF; CDR3 DNA: TGTGCCAGCAGCAAAGGGCCCGGGACCACGAACACCGGGGAGCTGTTTTTT
V gene: TRBV12-3/TRBV12-4; D gene: TRBD1; clone size: .; J gene: TRBJ1-1; CDR3 protein: CASSTGTVSPLMNTEAFF; CDR3 DNA: TGTGCCAGCAGTACCGGGACAGTGTCACCACTGATGAACACTGAAGCTTTCTTT
V gene: TRBV5-1; D gene: .; clone size: few; J gene: TRBJ2-2; CDR3 protein: CASSSGRTGELFF; CDR3 DNA: TGCGCCAGCAGCTCCGGGAGAACCGGGGAGCTGTTTTTT
V gene: TRBV19; D gene: .; clone size: .; J gene: TRBJ2-4; CDR3 protein: CASSNGGGRNIQYF; CDR3 DNA: TGTGCCAGTAGCAATGGAGGGGGGCGGAACATTCAGTACTTC
V gene: TRBV28; D gene: TRBD2; clone size: many; J gene: TRBJ2-5; CDR3 protein: CASSTGGLETQYF; CDR3 DNA: TGTGCCAGCAGTACGGGGGGGCTGGAGACCCAGTACTTC
V gene: TRBV29-1; D gene: TRBD1; clone size: many; J gene: TRBJ1-2; CDR3 protein: CSVGGNRDRVIYGYTF; CDR3 DNA: TGCAGCGTTGGCGGGAACAGGGACAGGGTGATCTATGGCTACACCTTC
V gene: TRBV5-1; D gene: .; clone size: many; J gene: TRBJ2-1; CDR3 protein: CASSLGELGNEQFF; CDR3 DNA: TGCGCCAGCAGCTTGGGGGAGCTCGGGAATGAGCAGTTCTTC
V gene: TRBV19; D gene: TRBD1; clone size: few; J gene: TRBJ1-2; CDR3 protein: CASSLPSGTGEGNYGYTF; CDR3 DNA: TGTGCCAGTAGTCTCCCCTCCGGGACAGGGGAGGGAAACTATGGCTACACCTTC
V gene: TRBV7-2; D gene: TRBD1; clone size: .; J gene: TRBJ2-7; CDR3 protein: CASSLTGGRNEQYF; CDR3 DNA: TGTGCCAGCAGCCTCACAGGGGGGCGGAACGAGCAGTACTTC
V gene: TRBV20-1; D gene: TRBD2; clone size: .; J gene: TRBJ2-7; CDR3 protein: CSAVDLAGVYEQYF; CDR3 DNA: TGCAGTGCAGTTGACTTAGCGGGAGTCTACGAGCAGTACTTC
V gene: TRBV7-2; D gene: .; clone size: .; J gene: TRBJ1-4; CDR3 protein: CASSLAQANEKLFF; CDR3 DNA: TGTGCCAGCAGCTTAGCCCAGGCGAATGAAAAACTGTTTTTT
V gene: TRBV29-1; D gene: .; clone size: many; J gene: TRBJ1-2; CDR3 protein: CSVGSNYGYTF; CDR3 DNA: TGCAGCGTTGGATCTAACTATGGCTACACCTTC
V gene: TRBV10-2; D gene: TRBD1; clone size: few; J gene: TRBJ2-2; CDR3 protein: CASNEGTENTGELFF; CDR3 DNA: TGCGCCAGCAACGAAGGGACAGAGAACACCGGGGAGCTGTTTTTT
V gene: TRBV2; D gene: TRBD2; clone size: few; J gene: TRBJ2-1; CDR3 protein: CASSPGLASFF; CDR3 DNA: TGTGCCAGCAGTCCTGGACTAGCATCCTTCTTC
V gene: TRBV5-5; D gene: TRBD1; clone size: .; J gene: TRBJ2-1; CDR3 protein: CASRPTGTGYNEQFF; CDR3 DNA: TGTGCCAGCAGACCTACCGGGACAGGGTACAATGAGCAGTTCTTC
V gene: TRBV20-1; D gene: .; clone size: few; J gene: TRBJ1-2; CDR3 protein: CSAKRWGIEGYTF; CDR3 DNA: TGCAGTGCAAAGCGGTGGGGGATTGAAGGCTACACCTTC
V gene: TRBV12-1; D gene: .; clone size: few; J gene: TRBJ2-5; CDR3 protein: CASSLLKRPDSQETQYF; CDR3 DNA: TGTGCCAGCAGCTTATTAAAGAGGCCGGACTCCCAAGAGACCCAGTACTTC
V gene: TRBV7-8; D gene: TRBD2; clone size: .; J gene: TRBJ2-1; CDR3 protein: CASSLVERGGYNEQFF; CDR3 DNA: TGTGCCAGCAGCTTAGTTGAGCGGGGGGGTTACAATGAGCAGTTCTTC